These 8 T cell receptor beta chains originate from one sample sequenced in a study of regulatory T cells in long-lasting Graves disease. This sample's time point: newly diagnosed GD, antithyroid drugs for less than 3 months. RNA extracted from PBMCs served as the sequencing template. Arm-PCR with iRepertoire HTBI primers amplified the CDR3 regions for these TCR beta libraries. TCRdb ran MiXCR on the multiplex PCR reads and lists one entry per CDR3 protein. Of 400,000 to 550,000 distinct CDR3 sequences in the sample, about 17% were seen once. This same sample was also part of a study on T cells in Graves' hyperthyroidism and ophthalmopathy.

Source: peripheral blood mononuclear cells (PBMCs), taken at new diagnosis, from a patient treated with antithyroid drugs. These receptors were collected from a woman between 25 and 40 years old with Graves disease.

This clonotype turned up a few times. The CDR3, as DNA: TGTGCCAGCAGCTGGCGGGAGAACCTACGCGAGCAGTACTTC. Protein: CASSWRENLREQYF. The chain links TRBV27 to TRBJ2-7; 7 nucleotides line up with TRBD2. V gave up 6 bases and J gave up 6 bases; unmatched junction bases: 11. This CDR3 has 14 residues. CDR1 MNHEY and CDR2 SMNVEV come from the germline V gene (reference sequence).

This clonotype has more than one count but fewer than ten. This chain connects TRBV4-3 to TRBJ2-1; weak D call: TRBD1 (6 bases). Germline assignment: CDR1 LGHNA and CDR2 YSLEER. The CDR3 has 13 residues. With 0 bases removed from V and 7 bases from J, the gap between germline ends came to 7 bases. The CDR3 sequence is CASSQERGNEQFF. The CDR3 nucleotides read TGCGCCAGCAGCCAAGAGAGGGGGAATGAGCAGTTCTTC.

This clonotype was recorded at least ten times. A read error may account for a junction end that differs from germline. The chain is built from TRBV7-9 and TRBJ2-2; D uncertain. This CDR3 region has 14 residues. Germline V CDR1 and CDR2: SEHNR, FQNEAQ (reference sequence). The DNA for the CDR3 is TGCGCCAGCAGCCCGAGGACGAACACCGGGGAGCTGTTTTTT. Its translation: CASSPRTNTGELFF.

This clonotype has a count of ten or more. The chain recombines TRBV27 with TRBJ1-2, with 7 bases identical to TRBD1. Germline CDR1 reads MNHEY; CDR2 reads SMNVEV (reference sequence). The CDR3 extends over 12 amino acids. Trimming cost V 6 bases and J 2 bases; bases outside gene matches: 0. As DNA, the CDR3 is TGTGCCAGCAGGACAGGGAACTATGGCTACACCTTC. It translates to CASRTGNYGYTF.

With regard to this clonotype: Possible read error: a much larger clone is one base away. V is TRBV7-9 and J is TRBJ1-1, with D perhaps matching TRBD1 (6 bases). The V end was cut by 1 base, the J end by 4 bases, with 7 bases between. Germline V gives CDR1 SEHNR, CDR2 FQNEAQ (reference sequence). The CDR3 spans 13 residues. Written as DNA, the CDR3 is TGTGCCAGCAGCTTAGAGGGGGTCACTGAAGCTTTCTTT. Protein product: CASSLEGVTEAFF. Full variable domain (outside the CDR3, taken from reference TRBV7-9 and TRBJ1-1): DTGVSQNPRHKITKRGQNVTFRCDPISEHNRLYWYRQTLGQGPEFLTYFQNEAQLEKSRLLSDRFSAERPKGSFSTLEIQRTEQGDSAMYLCASSLEGVTEAFFGQGTRLTVV.

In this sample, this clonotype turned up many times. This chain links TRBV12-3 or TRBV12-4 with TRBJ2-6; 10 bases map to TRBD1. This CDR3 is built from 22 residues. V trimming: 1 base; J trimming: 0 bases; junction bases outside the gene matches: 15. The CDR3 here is CASSLDGTGAPSSSSGANVLTF. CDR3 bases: TGTGCCAGCAGTTTAGACGGGACAGGGGCGCCCTCTTCTAGCTCTGGGGCCAACGTCCTGACTTTC.

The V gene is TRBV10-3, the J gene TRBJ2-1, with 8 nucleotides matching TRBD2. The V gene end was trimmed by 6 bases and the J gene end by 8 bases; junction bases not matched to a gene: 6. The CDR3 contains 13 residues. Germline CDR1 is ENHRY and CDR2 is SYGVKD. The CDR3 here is CAISRTSIDEQFF. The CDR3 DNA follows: TGTGCCATCAGCAGGACTAGCATCGATGAGCAGTTCTTC.

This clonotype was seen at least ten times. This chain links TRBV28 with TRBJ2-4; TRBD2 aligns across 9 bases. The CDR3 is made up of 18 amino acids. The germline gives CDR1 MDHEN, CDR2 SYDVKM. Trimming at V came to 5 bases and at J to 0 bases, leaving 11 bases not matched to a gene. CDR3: CASSVTAGGSRAKNIQYF. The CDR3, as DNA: TGTGCCAGCAGTGTAACCGCGGGAGGGAGCAGAGCCAAAAACATTCAGTACTTC.